Presented here are 25 T cell receptor beta chains from one specimen sequenced in a study of T cells after yellow fever vaccination. TCRdb analysed the 5' RACE reads with MiXCR anew, one entry per CDR3 protein. The table records approximately 340,000 distinct CDR3 sequences, approximately 9% of them present only once. Sequencing was performed on PBMCs, taken on the day of the first yellow fever vaccination. Source of these receptors: a young man who received the YFV17D yellow fever vaccine.

The gene calls are TRBV5-4 and TRBJ1-6; 10 bases fit TRBD1. The CDR3 extends over 18 amino acids. Germline assignment: CDR1 SGHNT and CDR2 YYREEE (reference sequence). The junction had 9 bases not matched to a gene; V was cut back by 0 bases and J by 6 bases. CDR3 loop: CASSLGQGAMAANSPLHF. The CDR3 DNA follows: TGTGCCAGCAGCTTGGGACAGGGGGCGATGGCGGCTAATTCACCCCTCCACTTT.

The chain carries TRBV6-2 or TRBV6-3 and TRBJ2-5, with 15 bases fitting TRBD2. From germline, CDR1 is MNHEY and CDR2 SVGEGT. The CDR3 has 18 amino acids. J was trimmed by 0 bases and V by 4 bases; bases with no gene match: 6. The CDR3 DNA reads as TGTGCCAGCAGTTTCGGACTAGCGGGGGGGAAGTACCAAGAGACCCAGTACTTC. This codes for CASSFGLAGGKYQETQYF.

This clonotype showed up just a few times. The chain has TRBV12-3 or TRBV12-4 and TRBJ2-4; perhaps TRBD2 as D (6 bases). Trimming left V 3 bases short and J 8 bases short, with 8 bases between. The CDR3 is 12 residues long. The CDR3 region has the DNA TGTGCCAGCAGTTTGCGGGAAGACATTCAGTACTTC. Translation gives CASSLREDIQYF.

In its sample, this clonotype was seen a few times. The rearrangement uses TRBV4-1 and TRBJ2-5; TRBD2 matches 10 bases. CDR3 length: 21 amino acids. Germline V gives CDR1 MGHRA, CDR2 YSYEKL. Germline trimming cut 0 bases from V and 2 bases from J; bases unmatched to any gene: 18. In nucleotides, the CDR3 is TGCGCCAGCAGCCAAGAGAAGGCTAGCGGGGGAGGTGAGCAGCATCAAGAGACCCAGTACTTC. Its protein is CASSQEKASGGGEQHQETQYF.

This sequence joins TRBV7-9 and TRBJ2-5; 8 bases line up with TRBD1. CDR1 is SEHNR, CDR2 FQNEAQ, per germline (reference sequence). CDR3 size: 13 residues. The V gene end was trimmed by 6 bases and the J gene end by 5 bases; junction bases not matched to a gene: 5. The CDR3 is CASRDRVRETQYF. CDR3 in DNA: TGTGCCAGCAGGGACAGGGTCCGGGAGACCCAGTACTTC.

This clonotype has only a few counts. The chain couples TRBV7-6 to TRBJ1-2; unclear D gene. The CDR3 length is 13 residues. Deletions cut 4 bases from V and 12 bases from J, with 18 bases between. Germline V gene lookup returns CDR1 SGHVS and CDR2 FNYEAQ. DNA of the CDR3: TGTGCCAGCAGCTCCAACGAAGGAGCCAGCAACACCTTC. This codes for CASSSNEGASNTF. Full variable domain (missing parts from reference TRBV7-6 and TRBJ1-2): GAGVSQSPRYKVTKRGQDVALRCDPISGHVSLYWYRQALGQGPEFLTYFNYEAQQDKSGLPNDRFSAERPEGSISTLTIQRTEQRDSAMYRCASSSNEGASNTFGSGTRLTVV.

This clonotype has a count of ten or more. The chain couples TRBV5-5 to TRBJ2-3, with D perhaps matching TRBD2 (5 bases). V dropped 5 bases and J dropped 4 bases, with 11 bases sitting between them. CDR1 is SGHKS and CDR2 is YYEKEE in the germline V gene (reference sequence). The CDR3 extends over 13 amino acids. The CDR3 here is CASRERVADTQYF. In nucleotides, the CDR3 is TGTGCCAGCAGAGAGAGGGTCGCAGATACGCAGTATTTT.

This clonotype was recorded a few times. Here the CDR3 DNA reads TGTGCCAGCAGCTCTCTCCGGGACAGGGGATCCTACGAGCAGTACGTC. Protein sequence: CASSSLRDRGSYEQYV. The chain is built from TRBV7-9 and TRBJ2-7; 10 positions match TRBD1. V lost 4 bases and J lost 1; bases outside the gene matches: 7. The CDR3 has 16 amino acids. Per the germline V gene, CDR1 is SEHNR and CDR2 is FQNEAQ (reference sequence).

This clonotype was counted ten times or more. This chain links TRBV12-3 or TRBV12-4 with TRBJ2-2, with TRBD2 identical over 8 bases. Unmatched junction bases numbered 13, after V lost 10 bases and J lost 3 bases. This CDR3 region has 16 residues. The CDR3 sequence: CATSPLSGGDTGELFF. The CDR3 region has the DNA TGTGCCACCTCCCCCCTCAGCGGGGGCGACACCGGGGAGCTGTTTTTT.

The chain couples TRBV5-1 to TRBJ2-2; a possible D gene is TRBD1 (5 bases). The ends were cut back, 4 bases at V and 5 bases at J, with 9 bases in the middle. There are 13 residues in the CDR3. Per germline, CDR1 SGHRS and CDR2 YFSETQ. In nucleotides, the CDR3 is TGCGCCAGCAGCGTCTACAGGACCGGGGAGCTGTTTTTT. Translated: CASSVYRTGELFF.

This clonotype has only a few counts. The V gene is TRBV3-1, the J gene TRBJ2-3, with TRBD2 identical over 8 bases. CDR3 size: 17 residues. The V segment lost 4 bases and the J segment 0 bases; nucleotides outside the gene matches: 9. The V gene's germline CDR1 is LGHDT and CDR2 YNNKEL (reference sequence). CDR3 loop: CASSLRRGGLSTDTQYF. In DNA, the CDR3 is TGTGCCAGCAGCCTCCGACGGGGGGGCCTTAGCACAGATACGCAGTATTTT.

This clonotype was detected only a few times. CDR3 coding DNA: TGTGCCAGCAGCTTGACAGGGGAGGGAGACGAGCAGTACGTC. Translating it yields CASSLTGEGDEQYV. The genes are TRBV5-6 and TRBJ2-7; possibly TRBD1 or TRBD2 for D (7 bases each). The CDR3 loop spans 14 amino acids. V lost 1 base to trimming and J lost 5 bases, with 13 bases between them. CDR1 and CDR2 from the germline V gene are SGHDT and YYEEEE.

The chain carries TRBV5-1 and TRBJ2-1, with D tentatively TRBD2 (5 bases). From germline, CDR1 is SGHRS and CDR2 YFSETQ. CDR3 length equals 14 residues. V was clipped by 10 bases and J by 9 bases, with 23 bases between them. In DNA, the CDR3 is TGCGCCTCTCTCCCCCCGGGGTCGTTGGGTGAGCAGTTCTTC. This sequence encodes CASLPPGSLGEQFF.

This clonotype has a count of ten or more. J is TRBJ1-5 and V is TRBV7-9; D is undetermined. Germline V lookup: CDR1 SEHNR, CDR2 FQNEAQ (reference sequence). CDR3 length: 14 amino acids. V lost 6 bases, J lost 0 bases, and 9 bases lay in between. The CDR3 DNA reads as TGTGCCAGCAGTTTTTGGGATAGCAATCAGCCCCAGCATTTT. It translates to CASSFWDSNQPQHF.

This clonotype has more than one count but fewer than ten. V gene TRBV5-1 combines with J gene TRBJ1-1; no firm D call. Looked up from germline, CDR1 is SGHRS and CDR2 is YFSETQ. Between the trimmed V and J ends, which lost 4 bases and 1 base, there was a span of 14 bases. The CDR3 covers 15 residues. The CDR3 reads CASSPIRLANTEAFF. In nucleotides, the CDR3 is TGCGCCAGCAGCCCGATCAGATTAGCGAACACTGAAGCTTTCTTT. Using reference TRBV5-1 and TRBJ1-1 for the parts outside the CDR3, the full variable domain is KAGVTQTPRYLIKTRGQQVTLSCSPISGHRSVSWYQQTPGQGLQFLFEYFSETQRNKGNFPGRFSGRQFSNSRSEMNVSTLELGDSALYLCASSPIRLANTEAFFGQGTRLTVV.

The V and J genes are TRBV7-3 and TRBJ2-3; possibly TRBD2 for D (6 bases). Germline V gives CDR1 SGHTA, CDR2 FQGTGA. The CDR3 runs 15 residues. V was clipped by 5 bases and J by 4 bases, with 16 bases between them. The CDR3 sequence is CASSPGTPGADTQYF. The CDR3 nucleotides are TGTGCCAGCAGCCCGGGGACCCCGGGGGCAGATACGCAGTATTTT.

This clonotype has more than one count but fewer than ten. For the CDR3, the DNA is TGTGCCAGCAGCCCCGGGACAGGGCCGACCTACGAGCAGTACGTC. This codes for CASSPGTGPTYEQYV. The rearrangement joins TRBV4-2 to TRBJ2-7, with 9 bases lining up with TRBD1. The CDR3 is 15 amino acids. The germline V gene has CDR1 LGHNA and CDR2 YNFKEQ. Trimming took 4 bases from V and 2 from J; bases not matched to a gene: 6.

This rearrangement joins TRBV6-6 to TRBJ1-2, with D perhaps matching TRBD1 (5 bases). Trimming cost V 7 bases and J 10 bases, with 13 bases left between them. In germline, CDR1 is MNHNY, CDR2 SVGAGI (reference sequence). The CDR3 runs 11 residues. The DNA of the CDR3 is TGTGCCAGCAAGAGAGGGGTGGACTACACCTTC. Its protein is CASKRGVDYTF.

This clonotype was detected ten times or more. This chain joins TRBV20-1 and TRBJ2-3, with D possibly TRBD1 on 5 matching bases. Looked up from germline, CDR1 is DFQATT and CDR2 is SNEGSKA (reference sequence). V lost 3 bases, J lost 1 base, and 8 bases lay in between. The CDR3 totals 13 residues. The CDR3 DNA sequence: TGCAGTGCTAGGCAGGGCGGCACAGATACGCAGTATTTT. It codes for CSARQGGTDTQYF.

There are a few counts of this clonotype. The chain combines TRBV10-3 with TRBJ2-3; the D gene is possibly TRBD2 (7 bases). The CDR3 contains 16 residues. The V and J ends lost 2 bases and 4 bases respectively, with 16 bases between them. Germline V gene data show CDR1 as ENHRY and CDR2 as SYGVKD. The CDR3 sequence is CAISEPMRGGADTQYF. The CDR3 DNA sequence: TGTGCCATCAGTGAGCCAATGAGGGGGGGGGCAGATACGCAGTATTTT.

This chain joins TRBV12-3 or TRBV12-4 and TRBJ1-4; 7 bases line up with TRBD1. The CDR3 runs 14 residues. The V segment lost 8 bases and the J segment 8 bases; nucleotides outside the gene matches: 11. The CDR3 DNA sequence: TGTGCCAGCGGTCGGACAGGAGGGGAGGAAAAACTGTTTTTT. Protein: CASGRTGGEEKLFF.

The chain has TRBV10-3 and TRBJ2-3, with 8 bases aligning to TRBD2. The V gene end was trimmed by 8 bases and the J gene end by 3 bases; junction bases not matched to a gene: 7. CDR1 is ENHRY and CDR2 is SYGVKD in the germline V gene. The CDR3 has 14 amino acids. The CDR3 DNA reads TGTGCCATCCTCGGCGGGGGGTTGACAGATACGCAGTATTTT. Encoded protein: CAILGGGLTDTQYF.

The sample holds many counts of this clonotype. V gene TRBV11-1 combines with J gene TRBJ2-2; D may be TRBD2 (6 bases). Germline lookup yields CDR1 SGHAT and CDR2 FQDESV (reference sequence). This CDR3 spans 17 amino acids. The V end lost 3 bases, the J end lost 0 bases, and 14 bases lay between the germline ends. CDR3 sequence: CASSFPGRGSNTGELFF. As DNA, the CDR3 is TGTGCCAGCAGCTTCCCAGGGCGGGGCTCGAACACCGGGGAGCTGTTTTTT.

This clonotype was recorded a few times. The V and J genes are TRBV5-1 and TRBJ2-7, with D unresolved. The CDR3 runs 13 residues. Germline loops: CDR1 SGHRS, CDR2 YFSETQ. Between the trimmed V and J ends, which lost 3 bases and 0 bases, there was a span of 7 bases. CDR3 in amino acids: CASSSRLSYEQYF. DNA of the CDR3: TGCGCCAGCAGCTCGCGACTCTCCTACGAGCAGTACTTC.

V usage is TRBV20-1 and J usage is TRBJ2-7; D is unclear. The germline gives CDR1 DFQATT, CDR2 SNEGSKA (reference sequence). The length of the CDR3 is 14 residues. The ends were cut back, 2 bases at V and 3 bases at J, with 14 bases in the middle. CDR3 protein: CSARNMAGSYEQYF. In DNA form, the CDR3 reads TGCAGTGCTAGAAATATGGCAGGAAGCTACGAGCAGTACTTC.